This note documents a single TCR beta chain sequence. What it binds is not known. Germline assignment: CDR1 SGHRS and CDR2 YFSETQ. The CDR3 totals 16 residues. Trimming took 4 bases from V and 3 from J; bases not matched to a gene: 9. For pre-culture CD4+ samples, the target was a few hundred thousand T cell genomes. TCRdb's table, derived via immunoSEQ multiplex PCR, lists solely in-frame clones and lacks some. The sample yields roughly 120,000 clones, nearly 95% seen once. The sample comes from a study of T cell repertoires and HLA-DP antigens. Study findings and constraints: Sorted CD137+ clonality was roughly 0.39 for both alloantigens, versus about 0.039 pre-culture.

The chain is built from TRBV5-1 and TRBJ2-1; 8 positions match TRBD2. This TCR came from a woman between 18 and 29 years old in good health and CMV-seronegative. The sample consisted of CD4+ T cells from PBMCs. For the CDR3, the DNA is TGCGCCAGCAGCCCAAACTCGGGGGGGCTCTACAATGAGCAGTTCTTC. This encodes CASSPNSGGLYNEQFF.